Each of the 6 T cell receptor beta chains below was sequenced from the same sample in a study of T cells in Graves' hyperthyroidism and ophthalmopathy. RNA transcripts gave rise to amplified TCR beta CDR3 regions. During a first-round RT-PCR of the TCR CDR3, the HTBI primer set was used. Each CDR3 protein gets one entry after TCRdb re-called the multiplex PCR reads with MiXCR. The sample lists around 440,000 distinct CDR3 sequences, around 16% occurring once. Sequencing was performed on blood. The receptors come from a woman younger than 30 with Graves' hyperthyroidism.

Many counts were recorded for this clonotype. The CDR3, as DNA: TGTGCCAGCAGTCCCCGGGACCGTTACAATGAGCAGTTCTTC. Protein product: CASSPRDRYNEQFF. This sequence joins TRBV6-2 or TRBV6-3 and TRBJ2-1; D tentatively reads TRBD1 or TRBD2 (5 bases each). V gave up 5 bases and J gave up 4 bases, with 12 bases separating them. Germline CDR1 and CDR2: MNHEY and SVGEGT. This CDR3 comprises 14 residues.

This clonotype has a count of ten or more. This chain joins TRBV5-1 and TRBJ2-1; 11 bases map to TRBD2. CDR1 is SGHRS and CDR2 is YFSETQ in the germline V gene. The CDR3 is 15 amino acids. J gave up 4 bases and V 6 bases, and 6 bases lay outside the gene matches. The CDR3 DNA reads as TGCGCCAGCAAGGCTAGCGGGGGGTCATACAATGAGCAGTTCTTC. This translates into CASKASGGSYNEQFF.

The table lists this clonotype with many counts. The DNA of the CDR3 is TGTGCCAGCAGCTTAAACAGGGGATTGAACACTGAAGCTTTCTTT. Translated: CASSLNRGLNTEAFF. The chain couples TRBV7-8 to TRBJ1-1, with 7 bases lining up with TRBD1. Trimming at V came to 2 bases and at J to 0 bases, leaving 3 bases not matched to a gene. The length of the CDR3 is 15 residues. CDR1 is SGHVS, CDR2 FQNEAQ, per germline.

This clonotype was detected many times. V and J are TRBV7-6 and TRBJ2-7, with D perhaps TRBD1 or TRBD2 (5 bases each). This CDR3 has 17 residues. Germline V gene data show CDR1 as SGHVS and CDR2 as FNYEAQ. Trimming stripped 5 bases from V and 0 bases from J, with 20 bases between. For the CDR3, the DNA is TGTGCCAGCAGCCGGGCCGGTGGGGGTCCGGGCTCCTACGAGCAGTACTTC. Protein: CASSRAGGGPGSYEQYF.

This clonotype has at least ten counts. CDR3 loop: CASSSTILAGQGLADTQYF. The CDR3 bases are TGTGCCAGCAGCTCAACCATCCTCGCGGGACAGGGCCTCGCAGATACGCAGTATTTT. This chain joins TRBV28 and TRBJ2-3; 9 bases agree with TRBD1. This CDR3 contains 19 residues. Germline V gene sequence: CDR1 MDHEN, CDR2 SYDVKM. Trimming at V came to 6 bases and at J to 4 bases, leaving 20 bases not matched to a gene. Together with reference TRBV28 and TRBJ2-3, the CDR3 gives the full variable domain: DVKVTQSSRYLVKRTGEKVFLECVQDMDHENMFWYRQDPGLGLRLIYFSYDVKMKEKGDIPEGYSVSREKKERFSLILESASTNQTSMYLCASSSTILAGQGLADTQYFGPGTRLTVL.

This clonotype was observed a few times. The chain couples TRBV10-3 to TRBJ1-5, with D hard to call. CDR1 and CDR2 (germline): ENHRY, SYGVKD. This CDR3 comprises 13 residues. V was cut by 0 bases and J by 4 bases, with 4 bases left in between. Here the CDR3 DNA reads TGTGCCATCAGTGAGTCCAGGAATCAGCCCCAGCATTTT. It yields the protein CAISESRNQPQHF.